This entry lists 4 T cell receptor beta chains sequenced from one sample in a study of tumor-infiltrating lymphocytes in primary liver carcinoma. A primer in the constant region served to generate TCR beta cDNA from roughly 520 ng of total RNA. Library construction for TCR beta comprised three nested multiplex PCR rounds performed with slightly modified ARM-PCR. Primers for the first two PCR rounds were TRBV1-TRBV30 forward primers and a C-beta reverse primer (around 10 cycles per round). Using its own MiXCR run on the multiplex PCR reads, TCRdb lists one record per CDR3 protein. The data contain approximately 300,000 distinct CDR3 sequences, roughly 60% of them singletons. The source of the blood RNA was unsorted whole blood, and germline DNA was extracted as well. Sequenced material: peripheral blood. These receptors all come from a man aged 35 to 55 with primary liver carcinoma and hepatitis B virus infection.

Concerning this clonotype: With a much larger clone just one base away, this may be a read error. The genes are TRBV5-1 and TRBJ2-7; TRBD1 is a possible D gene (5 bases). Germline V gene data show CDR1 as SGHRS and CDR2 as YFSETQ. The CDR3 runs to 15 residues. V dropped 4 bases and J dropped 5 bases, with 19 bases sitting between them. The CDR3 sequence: CASSSRLTDKHEQYF. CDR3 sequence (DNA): TGCGCCAGCAGCAGCCGCCTGACAGATAAACACGAGCAGTACTTC.

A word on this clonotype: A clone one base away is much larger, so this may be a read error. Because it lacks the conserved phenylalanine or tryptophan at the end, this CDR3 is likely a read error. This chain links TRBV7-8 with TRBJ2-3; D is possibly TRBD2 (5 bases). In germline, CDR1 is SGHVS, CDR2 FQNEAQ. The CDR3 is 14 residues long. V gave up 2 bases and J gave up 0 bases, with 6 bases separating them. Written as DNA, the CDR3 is TGTGCCAGCAGCTTAAGCGGAAGCACAGATACGCAGTATATT. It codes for CASSLSGSTDTQYI.

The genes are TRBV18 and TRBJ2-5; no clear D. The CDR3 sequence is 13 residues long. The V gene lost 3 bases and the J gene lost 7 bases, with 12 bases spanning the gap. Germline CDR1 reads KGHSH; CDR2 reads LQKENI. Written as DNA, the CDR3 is TGTGCCAGCTCACCCGTCCAGGAAGCGACCCAGTACTTC. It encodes CASSPVQEATQYF.

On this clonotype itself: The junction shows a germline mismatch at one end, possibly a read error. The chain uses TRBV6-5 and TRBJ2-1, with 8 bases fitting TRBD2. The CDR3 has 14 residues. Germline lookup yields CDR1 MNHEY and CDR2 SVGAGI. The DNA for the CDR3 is TGTGCCAACAGTTACCGCGGACTAGCAGTTGAGCAGTTCTTC. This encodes CANSYRGLAVEQFF.